Below, 30 T cell receptor beta chains from the same sample are listed, as sequenced in a study of CD8+CD57+ T cells in acquired aplastic anemia. Genomic DNA was employed as the template in profiling TCR beta VDJ and CDR3. TCRdb ran MiXCR on the reads and lists one entry per CDR3 protein. The table lists about 180,000 distinct CDR3 sequences, roughly 65% of them singletons, with about 42% in the top ten. Patients included in sequencing had previously demonstrated CD8+CD57+ cell expansion by flow cytometry. The sample was sorted CD4+, CD8+, or CD8+CD57+ T cells (not recorded which) from PBMCs. The receptors here all came from a human donor with aplastic anemia.

This clonotype has a handful of counts. V is TRBV7-9 and J is TRBJ1-2, with D possibly being TRBD1 (5 bases). Germline loops: CDR1 SEHNR, CDR2 FQNEAQ (reference sequence). V lost 5 bases, J lost 2 bases, and 21 bases lay in between. This CDR3 contains 17 residues. The CDR3 sequence: CASSLGTSGGTNYGYTF. CDR3 coding DNA: TGTGCCAGCAGCCTGGGGACTAGCGGGGGGACCAACTATGGCTACACCTTC.

This clonotype was seen a few times. The J gene is TRBJ1-6, the V gene TRBV2, with TRBD1 matching over 11 bases. The CDR3 runs 15 residues. Germline V gives CDR1 SNHLY, CDR2 FYNNEI. V dropped 6 bases and J dropped 9; count of bases not matched to a gene: 7. The CDR3 sequence: CASSGQGAGSSPLHF. The DNA for the CDR3 is TGTGCCAGCAGCGGACAGGGGGCGGGCAGTTCACCCCTCCACTTT.

The gene calls are TRBV7-6 and TRBJ2-1; 12 nucleotides line up with TRBD1. Germline CDR1 is SGHVS and CDR2 is FNYEAQ. CDR3 size: 15 residues. V gave up 0 bases and J gave up 9 bases; unmatched junction bases: 3. The CDR3 protein is CASSLAGTGGTEQFF. The CDR3 DNA reads TGTGCCAGCAGCTTAGCCGGGACAGGGGGCACTGAGCAGTTCTTC.

This clonotype appeared a few times. The DNA of the CDR3 is TGTGCCAGCAGCTTGGTAGGCGACGGATACACCTTC. Protein product: CASSLVGDGYTF. The chain recombines TRBV5-4 with TRBJ1-2; no clear D gene. Germline assignment: CDR1 SGHNT and CDR2 YYREEE (reference sequence). Trimming stripped 0 bases from V and 11 bases from J, with 11 bases between. The CDR3 extends over 12 amino acids.

The chain has TRBV7-9 and TRBJ2-5; D ambiguous. CDR1 is SEHNR, CDR2 FQNEAQ, per germline (reference sequence). The CDR3 loop spans 13 amino acids. The V and J ends lost 7 bases and 5 bases respectively, with 14 bases between them. DNA for the CDR3: TGTGCCAGCACCCCTGTGGGCGGTGAGACCCAGTACTTC. It translates to CASTPVGGETQYF.

The chain couples TRBV10-1 to TRBJ2-3; D might be TRBD1 or TRBD2, each matching 6 bases. Trimming left V 1 base short and J 2 bases short, with 10 bases between. This CDR3 region has 15 residues. Germline CDR1 WNHNN, CDR2 SYGVQD (reference sequence). CDR3 nucleotides: TGCGCCAGCAGTGAGTTGGGGGGCTCCACAGATACGCAGTATTTT. Residues: CASSELGGSTDTQYF.

The rearrangement uses TRBV15 and TRBJ2-2; D ambiguous. The CDR3 extends over 15 amino acids. Per the germline V gene, CDR1 is LNHNV and CDR2 is YYDKDF (reference sequence). The V end lost 3 bases, the J end lost 1 base, and 9 bases lay between the germline ends. DNA for the CDR3: TGTGCCACCAGCAGCAACACGGGGAACACCGGGGAGCTGTTTTTT. Protein product: CATSSNTGNTGELFF. The full variable domain, with the rest looked up from reference TRBV15 and TRBJ2-2, is DAMVIQNPRYQVTQFGKPVTLSCSQTLNHNVMYWYQQKSSQAPKLLFHYYDKDFNNEADTPDNFQSRRPNTSFCFLDIRSPGLGDTAMYLCATSSNTGNTGELFFGEGSRLTVL.

This clonotype has only a few counts. The rearrangement joins TRBV7-9 to TRBJ2-7, with 11 nucleotides matching TRBD1. CDR1 SEHNR and CDR2 FQNEAQ come from the germline V gene (reference sequence). The CDR3 extends over 15 amino acids. V shed 4 bases, J shed 5 bases, and the junction held 7 bases outside the gene matches. CDR3 DNA: TGTGCCAGCAGCTCCCCGGACAGGGGGCGTGACGAGCAGTACTTC. It codes for CASSSPDRGRDEQYF.

With respect to this clonotype: This may be a read error: a much more frequent sequence differs by one nucleotide. CDR3: CATRDCSYEQYF. CDR3 coding DNA: TGTGCCACCCGGGACTGCTCCTACGAGCAGTACTTC. V usage is TRBV2 and J usage is TRBJ2-7; TRBD2 might be the D (6 bases). The CDR3 covers 12 residues. Germline V gives CDR1 SNHLY, CDR2 FYNNEI. V lost 10 bases and J lost 0, with 10 bases in between.

The sample holds one count of this clonotype. This chain uses TRBV3-1 with TRBJ2-2; TRBD1 is a possible D gene (6 bases). V lost 5 bases to trimming and J lost 4 bases, with 11 bases between them. CDR1 is LGHDT and CDR2 is YNNKEL in the germline V gene (reference sequence). The CDR3 runs 14 residues. The CDR3 DNA follows: TGTGCCAGCAGCATCGGGACAACCACCGGGGAGCTGTTTTTT. It codes for CASSIGTTTGELFF.

This clonotype was observed a handful of times. The chain links TRBV20-1 to TRBJ2-7, with D tentatively TRBD1 or TRBD2 (5 bases each). CDR1 is DFQATT, CDR2 SNEGSKA, per germline (reference sequence). With 4 bases removed from V and 5 bases from J, the gap between germline ends came to 18 bases. The CDR3 sequence is 14 residues long. For the CDR3, the DNA is TGCAGTGCTAAGGGGCTCCAGGGAGTGGACGAGCAGTACTTC. Protein sequence: CSAKGLQGVDEQYF.

This rearrangement joins TRBV19 to TRBJ1-5, with D uncertain. Trimming removed 3 bases from V and 2 bases from J, with 11 bases in between. This CDR3 comprises 15 residues. Germline-derived CDR1 and CDR2 are LNHDA and SQIVND (reference sequence). CDR3 loop: CASSIIEKGNQPQHF. CDR3 DNA sequence: TGTGCCAGTAGTATTATAGAGAAGGGCAATCAGCCCCAGCATTTT.

V gene TRBV20-1 combines with J gene TRBJ1-2; D gene ambiguous. The CDR3 sequence is 10 residues long. Trimming cost V 5 bases and J 7 bases, with 8 bases left between them. Per the germline V gene, CDR1 is DFQATT and CDR2 is SNEGSKA (reference sequence). CDR3 DNA: TGCAGTGCTTGGGAAGGTGGCTACACCTTC. Protein product: CSAWEGGYTF.

This clonotype came up many times. The CDR3, as DNA: TGTGCCAGCAGTTCCCTGACAGGCCCCCACGAGCAGTACTTC. Its translation is CASSSLTGPHEQYF. The V and J genes are TRBV6-5 and TRBJ2-7, with D maybe TRBD1 (6 bases). The germline CDR1 and CDR2 sequences are MNHEY and SVGAGI. Trimming took off 4 bases at V and 5 bases at J, with 15 bases between the two ends. The CDR3 contains 14 residues.

The chain employs TRBV11-1 and TRBJ2-1; D call uncertain. The CDR3 is 13 residues long. V was trimmed by 10 bases and J by 8 bases, leaving 18 bases between them. Germline-derived CDR1 and CDR2 are SGHAT and FQDESV (reference sequence). As DNA, the CDR3 is TGTGCCATCTATGGTATCGATAGGGATGAGCAGTTCTTC. This codes for CAIYGIDRDEQFF.

A single count supports this clonotype. The J gene is TRBJ2-7, the V gene TRBV6-1, with D unresolved. The length of the CDR3 is 10 residues. Per germline, CDR1 MNHNS and CDR2 SASEGT. V was pared by 8 bases and J by 5 bases, with 7 bases between. CDR3 region: CASGHNEQYF. CDR3 bases: TGTGCCAGCGGGCACAACGAGCAGTACTTC.

The CDR3 reads CASSEAGAYNEQFF. CDR3 nucleotides: TGTGCCAGCAGTGAAGCGGGGGCGTACAATGAGCAGTTCTTC. The chain employs TRBV2 and TRBJ2-1, with TRBD1 as a possible D gene (6 bases). V gave up 0 bases and J gave up 4 bases, with 7 bases separating them. The CDR3 sequence is 14 residues long. Germline V gene data show CDR1 as SNHLY and CDR2 as FYNNEI.

The V gene is TRBV10-2, the J gene TRBJ2-7; 9 nucleotides agree with TRBD1. CDR1 and CDR2 (germline): WSHSY, SAAADI. V trimming: 4 bases; J trimming: 2 bases; junction bases outside the gene matches: 6. The length of the CDR3 is 15 residues. The CDR3 spells CASSAVTGGPYEQYF. CDR3 sequence (DNA): TGCGCCAGCAGTGCGGTCACAGGGGGCCCCTACGAGCAGTACTTC.

This clonotype turned up a few times. CDR3 nucleotides: TGTGCCATCAGTGAGGGGGGCGGGGGAGAGACCCAGTACTTC. Its protein product is CAISEGGGGETQYF. V usage is TRBV10-3 and J usage is TRBJ2-5; D possibly corresponds to TRBD2 (7 bases). The ends were cut back, 2 bases at V and 4 bases at J, with 11 bases in the middle. CDR1 ENHRY and CDR2 SYGVKD come from the germline V gene. This CDR3 has 14 residues.

The rearrangement links TRBV24-1 to TRBJ1-6; 10 bases map to TRBD1. Looked up from germline, CDR1 is KGHDR and CDR2 is SFDVKD. This CDR3 contains 16 residues. The trim removed 2 bases at V and 9 bases at J, leaving 6 bases unmatched. CDR3 DNA sequence: TGTGCCACCAGTGATTCCGGGACAGGGGCAGGTTCACCCCTCCACTTT. Translated, it gives CATSDSGTGAGSPLHF.

The V gene is TRBV2, the J gene TRBJ1-4, with 7 bases matching TRBD1. The CDR3 contains 13 residues. With V trimmed by 9 bases and J by 9 bases, 10 bases remained unmatched. CDR1 is SNHLY, CDR2 FYNNEI, per germline. The CDR3 DNA reads TGTGCCAGAGGGGACAGACTGGTGAAAAAACTGTTTTTT. Translated: CARGDRLVKKLFF.

As concerns this clonotype: The junction departs from the called germline gene at one end, perhaps through a read error. The chain carries TRBV7-9 and TRBJ1-1; 8 nucleotides agree with TRBD1. The CDR3 contains 14 residues. Germline CDR1 and CDR2: SEHNR and FQNEAQ (reference sequence). The CDR3 region is CASSFGQGETEAFF. CDR3 nucleotide sequence: TGCGCCAGCAGCTTCGGACAGGGAGAAACTGAAGCTTTCTTT. Full variable domain (outside the CDR3, taken from reference TRBV7-9 and TRBJ1-1): DTGVSQNPRHKITKRGQNVTFRCDPISEHNRLYWYRQTLGQGPEFLTYFQNEAQLEKSRLLSDRFSAERPKGSFSTLEIQRTEQGDSAMYLCASSFGQGETEAFFGQGTRLTVV.

V usage is TRBV19 and J usage is TRBJ1-6; D may be TRBD1 (5 bases). Germline V gene lookup returns CDR1 LNHDA and CDR2 SQIVND (reference sequence). V lost 3 bases and J 10 bases, leaving 22 bases between the germline ends. CDR3 length equals 17 residues. Written as DNA, the CDR3 is TGTGCCAGTAGTATTGGCGGTCAGGGTAGAGGAATATCACCCCTCCACTTT. It yields the protein CASSIGGQGRGISPLHF.

This clonotype was counted at least ten times. This sequence joins TRBV5-1 and TRBJ2-7; D remains unclear. V was pared by 0 bases and J by 3 bases, with 7 bases between. CDR1 is SGHRS and CDR2 is YFSETQ in the germline V gene. The CDR3 is made up of 13 amino acids. CDR3 sequence reads: CASSLVGNYEQYF. CDR3 in DNA: TGCGCCAGCAGCTTGGTGGGGAACTACGAGCAGTACTTC.

The rearrangement joins TRBV11-1 to TRBJ1-6, with D uncertain. The CDR3 length is 14 residues. Trimming left V 2 bases short and J 5 bases short, with 7 bases between. Germline loops: CDR1 SGHAT, CDR2 FQDESV (reference sequence). CDR3 bases: TGTGCCAGCAGCTTAATGGAGAATAATTCACCCCTCCACTTT. As protein: CASSLMENNSPLHF.

The chain combines TRBV6-4 with TRBJ2-1; D ambiguous. There are 13 residues in the CDR3. Germline CDR1 reads MRHNA; CDR2 reads SNTAGT. Trimming shortened V by 2 bases and J by 3 bases, and 5 bases separated the two germline ends. The CDR3, as DNA: TGTGCCAGCAGTGACCGGAGCTACAATGAGCAGTTCTTC. Amino acids: CASSDRSYNEQFF.

This clonotype came up many times. The rearrangement links TRBV20-1 to TRBJ2-7; D is perhaps TRBD1 or TRBD2 (7 bases each). The V gene's germline CDR1 is DFQATT and CDR2 SNEGSKA (reference sequence). CDR3 size: 14 residues. Trimming pared 2 bases from V and 2 bases from J, leaving 13 bases between. The CDR3 DNA sequence: TGCAGTGCTAGATGGGAGGGGACAGCCTACGAGCAGTACTTC. Its translation is CSARWEGTAYEQYF.

This clonotype has a count of ten or more. The chain couples TRBV2 to TRBJ1-1, with unresolved D. Per germline, CDR1 SNHLY and CDR2 FYNNEI. Trimming took 2 bases from V and 4 from J, leaving 11 bases between them. The CDR3 spans 14 residues. The CDR3 coding sequence is TGTGCCAGCAGTGAACAGAGCAAGGTCACTGAAGCTTTCTTT. Amino acid sequence: CASSEQSKVTEAFF.

This clonotype was picked up many times. This chain joins TRBV10-3 and TRBJ2-2; D assignment may be TRBD1 or TRBD2 (5 bases each). With 10 bases removed from V and 1 base from J, the gap between germline ends came to 16 bases. Germline V CDR1 and CDR2: ENHRY, SYGVKD. This CDR3 has 15 amino acids. In DNA, the CDR3 is TGTGCCAGTAAACTAGGGACGGAGAACACCGGGGAGCTGTTTTTT. As protein: CASKLGTENTGELFF.

V usage is TRBV7-9 and J usage is TRBJ2-7; D is unresolved. Between the trimmed V and J ends, which lost 4 bases and 2 bases, there was a span of 15 bases. From germline, CDR1 is SEHNR and CDR2 FQNEAQ (reference sequence). This CDR3 contains 15 residues. In DNA, the CDR3 is TGTGCCAGCAGCTCGAATTCTGATTCTACCTACGAGCAGTACTTC. Protein sequence: CASSSNSDSTYEQYF.